The 20 T cell receptor beta chains in this list originate from one sample, sequenced in a study of blood T cells in healthy people across ages. Alongside a J-beta primer mix, a sample-barcoded 5' primer served in a second PCR lasting roughly 7 to 11 cycles. MiXCR was run by TCRdb on the 5' RACE reads, yielding one entry per CDR3 protein. Here the sample spans around 1.7 million distinct CDR3 sequences, over 25% being singletons. Sequenced sample: blood. The receptors were gathered from a woman under 40 in good health.

This clonotype came up many times. This chain links TRBV5-1 with TRBJ2-5, with 7 bases aligning to TRBD2. CDR3 size: 15 residues. Germline CDR1 and CDR2: SGHRS and YFSETQ. Germline trimming cut 5 bases from V and 4 bases from J; bases unmatched to any gene: 11. CDR3 coding DNA: TGCGCCAGCAGACAATTAGCGGGTGGAACAGAGACCCAGTACTTC. It specifies CASRQLAGGTETQYF.

This chain connects TRBV5-4 to TRBJ2-7, with TRBD1 identical over 8 bases. In germline, CDR1 is SGHNT, CDR2 YYREEE (reference sequence). The V gene end was trimmed by 4 bases and the J gene end by 6 bases; junction bases not matched to a gene: 9. The CDR3 length is 14 residues. The CDR3 DNA reads as TGTGCCAGCAGCCTGCCACAGGGGGACCCCGAGCAGTACTTC. Translated: CASSLPQGDPEQYF.

CDR3 bases: TGCAGCGTTGTGATCAGACAAGAGACCCAGTTCTTC. Its translation is CSVVIRQETQFF. The chain has TRBV29-1 and TRBJ2-5; unclear D gene. Gene TRBJ2-1 matches the end of the DNA better, so the J call may be wrong. The germline gives CDR1 SQVTM, CDR2 ANQGSEA. The CDR3 consists of 12 residues.

This chain links TRBV2 with TRBJ2-1; possible D gene TRBD2, 6 bases. The V end was cut by 6 bases, the J end by 9 bases, with 18 bases between. Looked up from germline, CDR1 is SNHLY and CDR2 is FYNNEI. The CDR3 has 14 residues. The CDR3 DNA sequence: TGTGCCAGCAGACGGGACTCAGCTTTGGGTGAGCAGTTCTTC. The encoded protein is CASRRDSALGEQFF.

The chain uses TRBV25-1 and TRBJ2-5; 9 bases fit TRBD1. The CDR3 is made up of 17 amino acids. V shed 3 bases and J 11 bases; nucleotides not matched to a gene: 19. CDR1 MGHDK and CDR2 SYGVNS come from the germline V gene. The CDR3 is CASSDPRSGQGFDEQYF. The CDR3 DNA follows: TGTGCCAGCAGTGACCCCCGATCAGGACAGGGGTTTGATGAGCAGTACTTC.

In this sample, this clonotype turned up a few times. This chain connects TRBV5-1 to TRBJ2-7; TRBD1 or TRBD2 may be the D gene (5 bases each). The CDR3 contains 14 residues. V shed 0 bases and J shed 3 bases, with 10 bases lying between them. Germline lookup yields CDR1 SGHRS and CDR2 YFSETQ. The CDR3: CASSLARDLYEQYF. CDR3 in DNA: TGCGCCAGCAGCTTGGCCAGGGACCTCTACGAGCAGTACTTC.

This clonotype appeared many times. V is TRBV7-2 and J is TRBJ2-1, with 8 positions matching TRBD2. Germline V gene sequence: CDR1 SGHTA, CDR2 FQGNSA. The CDR3 runs 17 residues. The V segment lost 5 bases and the J segment 4 bases; nucleotides outside the gene matches: 13. The CDR3 DNA follows: TGTGCCAGCAGCCTCCCCTTAACTAGCGGCCTATACAATGAGCAGTTCTTC. Its protein product is CASSLPLTSGLYNEQFF. Filled out from reference TRBV7-2 and TRBJ2-1, the complete variable domain reads GAGVSQSPSNKVTEKGKDVELRCDPISGHTALYWYRQSLGQGLEFLIYFQGNSAPDKSGLPSDRFSAERTGGSVSTLTIQRTQQEDSAVYLCASSLPLTSGLYNEQFFGPGTRLTVL.

V usage is TRBV15 and J usage is TRBJ1-1; D is uncertain. V lost 0 bases and J 0 bases, leaving 5 bases between the germline ends. The CDR3 is made up of 14 amino acids. Germline CDR1 LNHNV, CDR2 YYDKDF (reference sequence). CDR3 coding DNA: TGTGCCACCAGCAGAGACGTAATGAACACTGAAGCTTTCTTT. Translated, it gives CATSRDVMNTEAFF.

The chain is built from TRBV10-3 and TRBJ1-1; D is uncertain. This CDR3 region has 13 residues. Germline-derived CDR1 and CDR2 are ENHRY and SYGVKD. The V and J ends lost 3 bases and 1 base respectively, with 6 bases between them. CDR3 loop: CAISEAENTEAFF. CDR3 in DNA: TGTGCCATCAGTGAAGCCGAGAACACTGAAGCTTTCTTT.

The V gene is TRBV24-1, the J gene TRBJ2-5; no firm D call. Looked up from germline, CDR1 is KGHDR and CDR2 is SFDVKD. V lost 1 base and J 5 bases, leaving 13 bases between the germline ends. CDR3 length: 15 residues. This CDR3 is CATSDFGSPRETQYF. The CDR3 DNA reads as TGTGCCACCAGTGATTTCGGCAGTCCCCGGGAGACCCAGTACTTC.

This clonotype was detected many times. The chain employs TRBV6-5 and TRBJ1-2; unclear D gene. The CDR3 extends over 15 amino acids. The V and J ends lost 2 bases and 3 bases respectively, with 13 bases between them. Germline lookup yields CDR1 MNHEY and CDR2 SVGAGI. The CDR3, as DNA: TGTGCCAGCAGTTACGATCCCCACGGGTACTATGGCTACACCTTC. Encoded protein: CASSYDPHGYYGYTF.

This clonotype is a singleton in its sample. This chain uses TRBV5-1 with TRBJ2-3; D is perhaps TRBD2 (7 bases). The V end was cut by 1 base, the J end by 4 bases, with 19 bases between. Per the germline V gene, CDR1 is SGHRS and CDR2 is YFSETQ. The CDR3 sequence is 17 residues long. The CDR3 sequence: CASSLLRGPQAPDTQYF. The DNA of the CDR3 is TGCGCCAGCAGCTTGCTGCGGGGGCCCCAAGCTCCAGATACGCAGTATTTT.

The V call is TRBV12-3 or TRBV12-4, the J call TRBJ1-1, with 8 bases identical to TRBD1. V shed 3 bases and J 6 bases; nucleotides not matched to a gene: 15. CDR3 length: 17 amino acids. DNA for the CDR3: TGTGCCAGCAGTTTCAGTGACAGGGGCAAACGAACTCCTGAAGCTTTCTTT. Protein product: CASSFSDRGKRTPEAFF.

V and J are TRBV11-2 and TRBJ1-1; tentatively, D is TRBD1 (5 bases). The CDR3 is made up of 15 amino acids. Germline CDR1 is SGHAT and CDR2 is FQNNGV. The V gene lost 5 bases and the J gene lost 1 base, with 14 bases spanning the gap. CDR3 bases: TGTGCCAGCAGCGCTAGGGACGGCTGGAACACTGAAGCTTTCTTT. Its translation is CASSARDGWNTEAFF.

This clonotype occurred many times. This chain links TRBV14 with TRBJ2-7, with D unresolved. The CDR3 loop spans 15 amino acids. Trimming removed 0 bases from V and 4 bases from J, with 13 bases in between. Germline assignment: CDR1 SGHDN and CDR2 FVKESK. The CDR3 loop reads CASSQDRRQEYEQYF. The CDR3, as DNA: TGTGCCAGCAGCCAAGATCGGCGACAAGAATACGAGCAGTACTTC.

This chain connects TRBV2 to TRBJ2-5, with D unclear. CDR3 length: 13 amino acids. Germline CDR1 and CDR2: SNHLY and FYNNEI. V lost 5 bases, J lost 4 bases, and 11 bases lay in between. This CDR3 reads CASSQNMVETQYF. As DNA, the CDR3 is TGTGCCAGCAGTCAAAACATGGTAGAGACCCAGTACTTC.

The table lists this clonotype with a few counts. The rearrangement links TRBV7-3 to TRBJ2-2; D unresolved. The CDR3 spans 16 residues. Trimming shortened V by 2 bases and J by 2 bases, and 12 bases separated the two germline ends. CDR1 SGHTA and CDR2 FQGTGA come from the germline V gene. The chain's CDR3 is CASSLVGLSNTGELFF. As DNA, the CDR3 is TGTGCCAGCAGCTTAGTTGGGCTATCTAACACCGGGGAGCTGTTTTTT.

This clonotype has a handful of counts. The chain carries TRBV20-1 and TRBJ2-3; a weak D match, TRBD2 (5 bases). There are 13 residues in the CDR3. V lost 0 bases and J lost 6, with 10 bases in between. Germline values: CDR1 DFQATT, CDR2 SNEGSKA (reference sequence). The CDR3 loop reads CSARELGSDTQYF. The CDR3 DNA is TGCAGTGCTAGAGAACTAGGATCCGATACGCAGTATTTT.

This clonotype was recorded a few times. V gene TRBV4-2 combines with J gene TRBJ2-2; D is uncertain. Germline CDR1 LGHNA, CDR2 YNFKEQ. This CDR3 region has 13 residues. V dropped 0 bases and J dropped 13 bases, with 12 bases sitting between them. This chain's CDR3 is CASSQDKVERLFF. The CDR3 bases are TGTGCCAGCAGCCAAGATAAGGTGGAGCGGCTGTTTTTT.

This chain joins TRBV4-1 and TRBJ2-1, with TRBD2 matching over 13 bases. V shed 6 bases and J 2 bases; nucleotides not matched to a gene: 4. Germline CDR1 is MGHRA and CDR2 is YSYEKL. The CDR3 contains 16 residues. This CDR3 is CASRRTSGGTYNEQFF. DNA of the CDR3: TGCGCCAGCAGGCGGACTAGCGGGGGTACCTACAATGAGCAGTTCTTC.